This T cell receptor beta chain was observed in a study of response to subunit inactivated influenza vaccine (dated by TCRdb to the late 2010s). About the investigation overall: Deep quantitative profiling of the T cell receptor repertoire was used in the study to follow responses to a trivalent subunit inactivated influenza vaccine.

The paper as a whole reports these results and caveats: It was suggested by the authors that each seasonal influenza vaccination may recruit only a limited number of new T cells.

Inclusive of the bounding cysteine and phenylalanine, the CDR3 is 14 residues long. The kept DNA is CDR3 alone, 42 bases in frame from the first base. V lost 1 base and J lost 3 bases; the stretch between them is 9 bases long. CDR1 is given as SGHAT and CDR2 as FQNNGV, both from the germline V gene. The library was obtained by RT-PCR. The run used an Illumina HiSeq 2500. TCRdb handled the public reads itself, with Q25 trimming in fastp and clone calling in MiXCR, and kept productive beta chains. Each CDR3 protein appears once, grouped with its most common genes and DNA. In all, the sample holds a few hundred thousand distinct CDR3 sequences, and around 15% of those were seen once. Approximately 12% of the sample lies in the top ten. In this sample, this clonotype turned up many times. Which antigen it targets is not known. No quality values exist for individual bases; no much larger clone is one base distant.

This sequence originates from a man aged 50 to 59 who received an inactivated influenza vaccine. Donor details come from another sample of the same person, matched by shared clones. The sample in question was PBMCs from blood, obtained about 12 days after vaccination. This chain joins TRBV11-2 to TRBJ1-2; the D gene assignment is ambiguous. CDR3 loop: CASSLGVRDYGYTF. The DNA sequence follows: TGTGCCAGCAGCTTAGGAGTCAGAGACTATGGCTACACCTTC. The entire variable domain, with the stretches around the CDR3 drawn from the reference TRBV11-2 and TRBJ1-2 proteins, is EAGVAQSPRYKIIEKRQSVAFWCNPISGHATLYWYQQILGQGPKLLIQFQNNGVVDDSQLPKDRFSAERLKGVDSTLKIQPAKLEDSAVYLCASSLGVRDYGYTFGSGTRLTVV.